These 21 T cell receptor beta chains originate from one sample sequenced in a study of T cell changes during pregnancy in multiple sclerosis. TCRdb's table, derived via immunoSEQ multiplex PCR, lists solely in-frame clones and lacks some. The sample yields roughly 40,000 clones, 91% seen once. Sample: CD4+ T cells from peripheral blood mononuclear cells, taken before pregnancy. The receptors come from a female donor with multiple sclerosis, enrolled in a pregnancy study.

The chain carries TRBV7-2 and TRBJ2-7; maybe TRBD2 (5 bases). This CDR3 contains 15 residues. The V end lost 3 bases, the J end lost 2 bases, and 14 bases lay between the germline ends. Germline V lookup: CDR1 SGHTA, CDR2 FQGNSA. The CDR3 bases are TGTGCCAGCAGCTTGGGGTGGACCGGGGCCTACGAGCAGTACTTC. Its protein product is CASSLGWTGAYEQYF.

The chain recombines TRBV7-2 with TRBJ1-1; D is undetermined. V lost 3 bases to trimming and J lost 1 base, with 9 bases between them. The CDR3 is 14 residues long. The V gene's germline CDR1 is SGHTA and CDR2 FQGNSA. CDR3 nucleotides: TGTGCCAGCAGCTTCCAGGCGAGGAACACTGAAGCTTTCTTT. As protein: CASSFQARNTEAFF. The full variable domain, its missing parts supplied by reference TRBV7-2 and TRBJ1-1, is GAGVSQSPSNKVTEKGKDVELRCDPISGHTALYWYRQSLGQGLEFLIYFQGNSAPDKSGLPSDRFSAERTGGSVSTLTIQRTQQEDSAVYLCASSFQARNTEAFFGQGTRLTVV.

For the CDR3, the DNA is TGTGCCAGCAGTGACCCTAGCGGGGGATGGCGGACCGGGGAGCTGTTTTTT. It specifies CASSDPSGGWRTGELFF. The J gene is TRBJ2-2, the V gene TRBV2; 10 bases match TRBD2. CDR1 and CDR2 (germline): SNHLY, FYNNEI. J lost 5 bases, V lost 3 bases, and 9 bases had no gene match. This CDR3 comprises 17 residues.

V is TRBV30 and J is TRBJ2-3, with TRBD1 identical over 10 bases. The V segment lost 2 bases and the J segment 4 bases; nucleotides outside the gene matches: 6. CDR3 length: 15 amino acids. The germline V gene encodes CDR1 GTSNPN and CDR2 SVGIG (reference sequence). Here the CDR3 DNA reads TGTGCCTGGAGTCGGGACAGGGGAACTTCAGATACGCAGTATTTT. Amino acids: CAWSRDRGTSDTQYF.

This clone was counted a single time. V is TRBV7-6 and J is TRBJ1-5; D remains ambiguous. Germline V lookup: CDR1 SGHVS, CDR2 FNYEAQ. This CDR3 spans 16 amino acids. V was clipped by 2 bases and J by 0 bases, with 11 bases between them. The CDR3 bases are TGTGCCAGCAGCTTATGGGCGGGAAATAGCAATCAGCCCCAGCATTTT. Translated, it gives CASSLWAGNSNQPQHF. The entire variable domain, with the rest obtained from reference TRBV7-6 and TRBJ1-5, is as follows: GAGVSQSPRYKVTKRGQDVALRCDPISGHVSLYWYRQALGQGPEFLTYFNYEAQQDKSGLPNDRFSAERPEGSISTLTIQRTEQRDSAMYRCASSLWAGNSNQPQHFGDGTRLSIL.

This chain links TRBV7-2 with TRBJ1-1; D is undetermined. Looked up from germline, CDR1 is SGHTA and CDR2 is FQGNSA. The V gene lost 1 base and the J gene lost 1 base, with 10 bases spanning the gap. This CDR3 contains 15 residues. The DNA of the CDR3 is TGTGCCAGCAGCTTAGTTCGGGCGGGGAACACTGAAGCTTTCTTT. It translates to CASSLVRAGNTEAFF.

J is TRBJ1-5 and V is TRBV28; D gene uncertain. This CDR3 comprises 13 residues. Germline loops: CDR1 MDHEN, CDR2 SYDVKM. Trimming left V 6 bases short and J 5 bases short, with 11 bases between. CDR3 DNA: TGTGCCAGCAGCGAGTCCTTCTATCAGCCCCAGCATTTT. This gives the protein CASSESFYQPQHF.

J is TRBJ1-1 and V is TRBV2, with D possibly TRBD1 on 5 matching bases. Germline V gene data show CDR1 as SNHLY and CDR2 as FYNNEI. V was cut by 8 bases and J by 0 bases, with 16 bases left in between. The CDR3 loop spans 15 amino acids. The CDR3, as DNA: TGTGCCAGCGCAGGGTATTGGAGTATGAACACTGAAGCTTTCTTT. Its translation is CASAGYWSMNTEAFF.

This clone was detected a few times. J is TRBJ1-2 and V is TRBV19; maybe TRBD1 (6 bases). This CDR3 is 13 amino acids long. The V gene's germline CDR1 is LNHDA and CDR2 SQIVND (reference sequence). Trimming took off 7 bases at V and 4 bases at J, with 13 bases between the two ends. Written as DNA, the CDR3 is TGTGCCAGTATTAAGTCCAGGGGCTATGGCTACACCTTC. Protein: CASIKSRGYGYTF.

CDR3 coding DNA: TGTGCCAGCAGCTTAACAGGGACTGGGGACACTGAAGCTTTCTTT. This translates into CASSLTGTGDTEAFF. This chain links TRBV7-3 with TRBJ1-1; D is possibly TRBD1 (5 bases). Germline loops: CDR1 SGHTA, CDR2 FQGTGA. V lost 0 bases, J lost 3 bases, and 11 bases lay in between. The CDR3 totals 15 residues.

The genes are TRBV29-1 and TRBJ1-1; D remains unclear. Looked up from germline, CDR1 is SQVTM and CDR2 is ANQGSEA. Trimming took off 7 bases at V and 7 bases at J, with 13 bases between the two ends. CDR3 length: 11 amino acids. DNA of the CDR3: TGCAGCGCCACGCGGTATGTTGAAGCTTTCTTT. Translation: CSATRYVEAFF. The whole variable domain, filled in from reference TRBV29-1 and TRBJ1-1, reads SAVISQKPSRDICQRGTSLTIQCQVDSQVTMMFWYRQQPGQSLTLIATANQGSEATYESGFVIDKFPISRPNLTFSTLTVSNMSPEDSSIYLCSATRYVEAFFGQGTRLTVV.

The chain carries TRBV7-9 and TRBJ1-4, with TRBD1 identical over 9 bases. Trimming removed 1 base from V and 8 bases from J; junction bases left unmatched: 8. Germline CDR1 and CDR2: SEHNR and FQNEAQ (reference sequence). The CDR3 has 16 amino acids. CDR3 in DNA: TGTGCCAGCAGCTTAGGAAGGGGACAGGGTAGCGAAAAACTGTTTTTT. The encoded protein is CASSLGRGQGSEKLFF.

This chain links TRBV30 with TRBJ2-5, with D possibly TRBD2 on 6 matching bases. CDR1 and CDR2 from the germline V gene are GTSNPN and SVGIG (reference sequence). The CDR3 loop spans 13 amino acids. The CDR3 nucleotides are TGTGCTACATCTCGCGGGGCCCAAGAGACCCAGTACTTC. It yields the protein CATSRGAQETQYF. The variable domain in full, completed from reference TRBV30 and TRBJ2-5, reads SQTIHQWPATLVQPVGSPLSLECTVEGTSNPNLYWYRQAAGRGLQLLFYSVGIGQISSEVPQNLSASRPQDRQFILSSKKLLLSDSGFYLCATSRGAQETQYFGPGTRLLVL.

The chain couples TRBV7-3 to TRBJ2-3; D may be TRBD1 (5 bases). CDR1 is SGHTA, CDR2 FQGTGA, per germline. Trimming removed 5 bases at V and 1 base at J, with 10 bases between. This CDR3 region has 14 residues. In DNA form, the CDR3 reads TGTGCCAGCAGCATACAAGGGGGCACAGATACGCAGTATTTT. This encodes CASSIQGGTDTQYF.

The chain carries TRBV4-1 and TRBJ2-7, with TRBD1 identical over 7 bases. After removal of 1 base from V and 3 bases from J, the junction contained 6 bases not matched to a gene. Germline CDR1 is MGHRA and CDR2 is YSYEKL. The CDR3 runs 15 residues. DNA for the CDR3: TGCGCCAGCAGCCAAGGGACAGGTTCTTTCTACGAGCAGTACTTC. It encodes CASSQGTGSFYEQYF.

The genes are TRBV9 and TRBJ2-1; D might be TRBD1 (6 bases). V was cut by 0 bases and J by 0 bases, with 16 bases left in between. The CDR3 extends over 18 amino acids. Germline V gene lookup returns CDR1 SGDLS and CDR2 YYNGEE. This chain's CDR3 is CASSVGPRGRSSYNEQFF. CDR3 sequence (DNA): TGTGCCAGCAGCGTAGGTCCCAGGGGCAGAAGCTCCTACAATGAGCAGTTCTTC. The full variable domain, rest sourced from reference TRBV9 and TRBJ2-1, is DSGVTQTPKHLITATGQRVTLRCSPRSGDLSVYWYQQSLDQGLQFLIQYYNGEERAKGNILERFSAQQFPDLHSELNLSSLELGDSALYFCASSVGPRGRSSYNEQFFGPGTRLTVL.

In this sample, this clone turned up once. The chain employs TRBV11-1 and TRBJ2-7, with 8 bases matching TRBD1. Germline V gene lookup returns CDR1 SGHAT and CDR2 FQDESV (reference sequence). CDR3 length: 15 amino acids. After removal of 0 bases from V and 2 bases from J, the junction contained 3 bases not matched to a gene. The CDR3 here is CASSLADRGTYEQYF. The CDR3 DNA is TGTGCCAGCAGCTTAGCTGACAGGGGTACCTACGAGCAGTACTTC.

The chain links TRBV4-1 to TRBJ2-7, with 10 bases aligning to TRBD1. Germline assignment: CDR1 MGHRA and CDR2 YSYEKL. V shed 4 bases and J 3 bases; nucleotides not matched to a gene: 12. CDR3 length equals 17 residues. CDR3 region: CASSLIPGQGSYYEQYF. The DNA of the CDR3 is TGCGCCAGCAGCCTTATCCCGGGACAGGGGAGCTACTACGAGCAGTACTTC.

The chain has TRBV5-1 and TRBJ1-1, with a possible D match to TRBD1 (6 bases). Germline-derived CDR1 and CDR2 are SGHRS and YFSETQ. This CDR3 region has 13 residues. The germline V and J ends were trimmed by 4 bases and 3 bases, with 10 bases remaining between them. Here the CDR3 reads CASSPWTDTEAFF. The CDR3 DNA follows: TGCGCCAGCAGCCCATGGACAGACACTGAAGCTTTCTTT.

The CDR3 DNA is TGTGCCACATCGGGACAGGGGGCGAATGAAAAACTGTTTTTT. This sequence encodes CATSGQGANEKLFF. The rearrangement joins TRBV27 to TRBJ1-4, with 12 bases lining up with TRBD1. J was trimmed by 5 bases and V by 10 bases; bases with no gene match: 5. CDR3 length: 14 residues. Germline V gene lookup returns CDR1 MNHEY and CDR2 SMNVEV (reference sequence).

J is TRBJ2-7 and V is TRBV29-1; TRBD1 matches at 7 bases. Germline CDR1 SQVTM, CDR2 ANQGSEA. V trimming: 3 bases; J trimming: 2 bases; junction bases outside the gene matches: 7. There are 14 residues in the CDR3. The CDR3 here is CSVEDMGQTYEQYF. The CDR3 bases are TGCAGCGTTGAGGATATGGGACAGACCTACGAGCAGTACTTC.